This T cell receptor (beta chain) appears in the sequencing data of a study of technical replicates of blood from several donors (dated by TCRdb to between 2016 and 2019). As regards this clone: It lacks a known antigen. No clone much larger than this one lies a single base away; base qualities are absent.

Preparation of the library involved the immunoSEQ multiplex PCR assay. TCRdb obtained this table from immuneACCESS and retained in-frame rearrangements with V and J assigned. These tables miss some clones; where compared with another copy, unresolved V genes account for less than half of the shortfall, and the remainder is unexplained. This sample gives some 83,000 clones in total; approximately 93% of them show up just once. Approximately 0.45% of the sample is held by the ten biggest clonotypes. Germline trimming amounts to 4 bases on V and 8 bases on J, with 8 as the count of junction bases outside the gene matches. From its cysteine to its phenylalanine, the CDR3 spans 14 amino acids. Only the CDR3 DNA stays, 42 bases, in frame from base 1. The germline V gene gives CDR1 as LGHNA and CDR2 as YSLEER.

The sequencing input was T cells isolated from PBMCs. The chain is encoded by TRBV4-3 joined to TRBJ1-1; TRBD1 matches 9 bases in the middle. The source of this sequence is a human donor in good health. The CDR3 protein sequence reads: CASSLPGDRAEAFF. In nucleotide form, the sequence is TGCGCCAGCAGCCTTCCCGGGGACAGGGCGGAAGCTTTCTTT.